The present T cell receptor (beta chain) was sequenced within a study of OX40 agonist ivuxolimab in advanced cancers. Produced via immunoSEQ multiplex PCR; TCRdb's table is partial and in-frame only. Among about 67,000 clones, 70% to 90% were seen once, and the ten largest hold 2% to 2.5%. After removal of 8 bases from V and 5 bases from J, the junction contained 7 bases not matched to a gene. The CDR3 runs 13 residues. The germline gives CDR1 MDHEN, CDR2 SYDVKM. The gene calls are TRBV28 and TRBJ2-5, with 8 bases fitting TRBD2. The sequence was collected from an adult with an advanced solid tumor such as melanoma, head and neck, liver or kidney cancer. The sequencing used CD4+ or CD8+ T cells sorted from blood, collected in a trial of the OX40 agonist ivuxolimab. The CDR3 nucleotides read TGTGCCAGCCGCCGGGGGGGGAGGGAGACCCAGTACTTC. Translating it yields CASRRGGRETQYF.